These T cell receptor beta chains were read from a single sample in a study of T cells after somatic rescue of genetic block. Generated by immunoSEQ multiplex PCR, the TCRdb table keeps only in-frame clones and is missing some. The repertoire has 9,500 to 15,000 clones, over 55% of them found once; the top ten carry approximately 12%. Sample: peripheral blood mononuclear cells (PBMCs). The receptor source for this set is a boy aged 10-17 years. The CDR3 runs from the conserved cysteine through the conserved F or W. D genes are given only for firm matches. Where a row states a size, it is once, few, many or the class of an expanded clone; other rows omit it.

CDR3 DNA: TGTGCCAGCAGTTACGCGACAGGGAGGATTTCACCCCTCCACTTT
CDR3 protein: CASSYATGRISPLHF
V gene: TRBV6-6
clone size: .
J gene: TRBJ1-6
D gene: TRBD1

CDR3 DNA: TGTGCCAGCAGTCGGGACAGGGGAGGCAATCAGCCCCAGCATTTT
CDR3 protein: CASSRDRGGNQPQHF
V gene: TRBV2
clone size: .
J gene: TRBJ1-5
D gene: TRBD1

CDR3 DNA: TGTGCCAGTAGTACCACCCGGACAGTTAACTATGGCTACACCTTC
CDR3 protein: CASSTTRTVNYGYTF
V gene: TRBV19
clone size: .
J gene: TRBJ1-2
D gene: .

CDR3 DNA: TGTGCCAGCAGCTCGAGGACGGTTTTGAGGGAGCAGTACTTC
CDR3 protein: CASSSRTVLREQYF
V gene: TRBV6-5
clone size: .
J gene: TRBJ2-7
D gene: .

CDR3 DNA: TGCGCCAGCAGCCAAACGGGGGGGAATGAAAAACTGTTTTTT
CDR3 protein: CASSQTGGNEKLFF
V gene: TRBV4-1
clone size: .
J gene: TRBJ1-4
D gene: .

CDR3 DNA: TGCGCCAGCAGCTGGACAGGACAAGAGACCCAGTACTTC
CDR3 protein: CASSWTGQETQYF
V gene: TRBV5-1
clone size: once
J gene: TRBJ2-5
D gene: TRBD1

CDR3 DNA: TGCGCCAGCAGCTTTTTAGGGCGGGAGGGCCGAACCGGGGAGCTGTTTTTT
CDR3 protein: CASSFLGREGRTGELFF
V gene: TRBV5-1
clone size: .
J gene: TRBJ2-2
D gene: TRBD2

CDR3 DNA: TGTGCCAGTAGTCCCGCTCATTTGGCCGGGGAGCTGTTTTTT
CDR3 protein: CASSPAHLAGELFF
V gene: TRBV19
clone size: .
J gene: TRBJ2-2
D gene: .

CDR3 DNA: TGTGCCAGCTCACGGAGAGAAAAACTGTTTTTT
CDR3 protein: CASSRREKLFF
V gene: TRBV18
clone size: .
J gene: TRBJ1-4
D gene: .

CDR3 DNA: TGTGCCAGCAGTGAAATGGGCTATGGCTACACCTTC
CDR3 protein: CASSEMGYGYTF
V gene: TRBV6-5
clone size: .
J gene: TRBJ1-2
D gene: .

CDR3 DNA: TGTGCCAGCGGGCACGGGACCCAGACCTACGAGCAGTACTTC
CDR3 protein: CASGHGTQTYEQYF
V gene: TRBV28
clone size: .
J gene: TRBJ2-7
D gene: .

CDR3 DNA: TGTGCCAGCAGCTTAGGGACCAACTATGGCTACACCTTC
CDR3 protein: CASSLGTNYGYTF
V gene: TRBV11-2
clone size: .
J gene: TRBJ1-2
D gene: .

CDR3 DNA: TGTGCCAGCAGCCGAGGACTAGTCGTGAACACCGGGGAGCTGTTTTTT
CDR3 protein: CASSRGLVVNTGELFF
V gene: TRBV11-3
clone size: .
J gene: TRBJ2-2
D gene: TRBD2

CDR3 DNA: TGTGCCATCAGTGAGTCGGTCAGGGTGTTTTCCTACAATGAGCAGTTCTTC
CDR3 protein: CAISESVRVFSYNEQFF
V gene: TRBV10-3
clone size: .
J gene: TRBJ2-1
D gene: .

CDR3 DNA: TGTGCTAGTGGTTATCCCCTCGAAAAACTGTTTTTT
CDR3 protein: CASGYPLEKLFF
V gene: TRBV12-5
clone size: .
J gene: TRBJ1-4
D gene: .

CDR3 DNA: TGTGCCAGCAGTTACTCAGAAGCGGGAGGGCCCGAGCAGTACTTC
CDR3 protein: CASSYSEAGGPEQYF
V gene: TRBV6-6
clone size: .
J gene: TRBJ2-7
D gene: TRBD2

CDR3 DNA: TGTGCCAGCAGCCTAGCCCCGGGACAGGTATGGGCAGATACGCAGTATTTT
CDR3 protein: CASSLAPGQVWADTQYF
V gene: TRBV10-3
clone size: .
J gene: TRBJ2-3
D gene: TRBD1

CDR3 DNA: TGTGCCAGCAGCCCGAGACAGGGGTTCACAGATACGCAGTATTTT
CDR3 protein: CASSPRQGFTDTQYF
V gene: TRBV7-6
clone size: .
J gene: TRBJ2-3
D gene: TRBD1

CDR3 DNA: TGTGCCAGCAGCATGACAGGCCCCAGGTGGGACATTCAGTACTTC
CDR3 protein: CASSMTGPRWDIQYF
V gene: TRBV7-9
clone size: once
J gene: TRBJ2-4
D gene: .

CDR3 DNA: TGTGCCAGCAGTGAATTTGTAAAGGGATGGGACTATGGCTACACCTTC
CDR3 protein: CASSEFVKGWDYGYTF
V gene: TRBV2
clone size: .
J gene: TRBJ1-2
D gene: .

CDR3 DNA: TGCGCCAGCAGCTTGGCACTAGGAAGCGGGAGGTTAGGGGCCAAAAACATTCAGTACTTC
CDR3 protein: CASSLALGSGRLGAKNIQYF
V gene: TRBV5-1
clone size: .
J gene: TRBJ2-4
D gene: TRBD2

CDR3 DNA: TGTGCCAGCAGCTTATCTGGACAGGGGCAGAGCTACACCTTC
CDR3 protein: CASSLSGQGQSYTF
V gene: TRBV7-9
clone size: .
J gene: TRBJ1-2
D gene: TRBD1

CDR3 DNA: TGTGCCAGCAGTGGGGGGGCGACCACCTCCTACGAGCAGTACTTC
CDR3 protein: CASSGGATTSYEQYF
V gene: TRBV28
clone size: .
J gene: TRBJ2-7
D gene: .

CDR3 DNA: TGTGCCAGTAGTATAGACGTCAGGGTGAGTCAGCCCCAGCATTTT
CDR3 protein: CASSIDVRVSQPQHF
V gene: TRBV19
clone size: .
J gene: TRBJ1-5
D gene: .

CDR3 DNA: TGTGCCAGCAGCTTGGCATTGACAGGGGTCTATGGCTACACCTTC
CDR3 protein: CASSLALTGVYGYTF
V gene: TRBV4-2
clone size: .
J gene: TRBJ1-2
D gene: TRBD1

CDR3 DNA: TGTGCCAGCAGCTTGGCCCCTCTAGCGGGGGGGCCGAACACCGGGGAGCTGTTTTTT
CDR3 protein: CASSLAPLAGGPNTGELFF
V gene: TRBV5-8
clone size: .
J gene: TRBJ2-2
D gene: TRBD2

CDR3 DNA: TGTGCCAGCAGCCCCATTGACAGGGCCTATGTCTTC
CDR3 protein: CASSPIDRAYVF
V gene: TRBV11-2
clone size: .
J gene: TRBJ2-7
D gene: TRBD1

CDR3 DNA: TGTGCCAGCAGCTTAATGGCAGGGTGGGGGAACACTGAAGCTTTCTTT
CDR3 protein: CASSLMAGWGNTEAFF
V gene: TRBV5-4
clone size: .
J gene: TRBJ1-1
D gene: .

CDR3 DNA: TGTGCCACACGCAAGAGGGTCACGAACACTGAAGCTTTCTTT
CDR3 protein: CATRKRVTNTEAFF
V gene: TRBV28
clone size: few
J gene: TRBJ1-1
D gene: .

CDR3 DNA: TGTGCCAGCAGTTACAAAAGCTCCTACGAGCAGTACTTC
CDR3 protein: CASSYKSSYEQYF
V gene: TRBV6-5
clone size: medium-sized
J gene: TRBJ2-7
D gene: .

CDR3 DNA: TGTGCCAGCATTCTAGCCACCGGGACATATAATTCACCCCTCCACTTT
CDR3 protein: CASILATGTYNSPLHF
V gene: TRBV2
clone size: .
J gene: TRBJ1-6
D gene: .

CDR3 DNA: TGTGCCAGCAGCGTAGAGGAGAGGGCGAACACCGGGGAGCTGTTTTTT
CDR3 protein: CASSVEERANTGELFF
V gene: TRBV9
clone size: .
J gene: TRBJ2-2
D gene: .

CDR3 DNA: TGTGCTAGTGGTTTGGGACGGACTGTTAACAATGAGCAGTTCTTC
CDR3 protein: CASGLGRTVNNEQFF
V gene: TRBV12-5
clone size: .
J gene: TRBJ2-1
D gene: .

CDR3 DNA: TGTGCCAGCAGCGTGCAGCCGGGCCCCTCGGGGGAGCTGTTTTTT
CDR3 protein: CASSVQPGPSGELFF
V gene: TRBV9
clone size: .
J gene: TRBJ2-2
D gene: .

CDR3 DNA: TGTGCCAGCAGGAGTAGCGGGAGACCCTACGAGCAGTACTTC
CDR3 protein: CASRSSGRPYEQYF
V gene: TRBV27
clone size: .
J gene: TRBJ2-7
D gene: TRBD2

CDR3 DNA: TGTGCCAGCAGTGGGGGACAGGGGAGTGTGACCCAGTACTTC
CDR3 protein: CASSGGQGSVTQYF
V gene: TRBV6-1
clone size: .
J gene: TRBJ2-5
D gene: TRBD1

CDR3 DNA: TGCAGCGTCCTACTCTTTCAGCGCTCCTTCTATGGCTACACCTTC
CDR3 protein: CSVLLFQRSFYGYTF
V gene: TRBV29-1
clone size: .
J gene: TRBJ1-2
D gene: .

CDR3 DNA: TGTGCCAGTAGTCTCGGGGGCGCATTGGATGGCTACACCTTC
CDR3 protein: CASSLGGALDGYTF
V gene: TRBV19
clone size: .
J gene: TRBJ1-2
D gene: .

CDR3 DNA: TGCGCCAGCAGTCAGTGGGATGGCCACCGGACCTACGAGCAGTACTTC
CDR3 protein: CASSQWDGHRTYEQYF
V gene: TRBV23-1
clone size: .
J gene: TRBJ2-7
D gene: .

CDR3 DNA: TGTGCCAGCAGCTTAAGACGAAACAATGAGCAGTTCTTC
CDR3 protein: CASSLRRNNEQFF
V gene: TRBV7-3
clone size: .
J gene: TRBJ2-1
D gene: .

CDR3 DNA: TGTGCCAGCAGCATAAGGGTCCTCTACGAGCAGTACTTC
CDR3 protein: CASSIRVLYEQYF
V gene: TRBV4-2
clone size: .
J gene: TRBJ2-7
D gene: .

CDR3 DNA: TGTGCCAGCAGCCATAGGTACAGCGCGCCCCGCGAGCAGTACTTC
CDR3 protein: CASSHRYSAPREQYF
V gene: TRBV14
clone size: .
J gene: TRBJ2-7
D gene: .

CDR3 DNA: TGTGCCAGCAGCCAAGGTGTAACAGGCGGCGAAAAACTGTTTTTT
CDR3 protein: CASSQGVTGGEKLFF
V gene: TRBV4-2
clone size: medium-sized
J gene: TRBJ1-4
D gene: .

CDR3 DNA: TGTGCCAGCAGTTACGGGGCAGGGGAGGGCTACACCTTC
CDR3 protein: CASSYGAGEGYTF
V gene: TRBV6-5
clone size: .
J gene: TRBJ1-2
D gene: .

CDR3 DNA: TGTGCCAGCTCACCGGGGGGGGATTCACCCCTCCACTTT
CDR3 protein: CASSPGGDSPLHF
V gene: TRBV18
clone size: .
J gene: TRBJ1-6
D gene: .

CDR3 DNA: TGTGCCAGCAGTTCCCTCAAGGGGAGCTCCTACAATGAGCAGTTCTTC
CDR3 protein: CASSSLKGSSYNEQFF
V gene: TRBV28
clone size: .
J gene: TRBJ2-1
D gene: .

CDR3 DNA: TGTGCTAGTGCCTTGGTGGGCGGGGGGCACAATGAGCAGTTCTTC
CDR3 protein: CASALVGGGHNEQFF
V gene: TRBV12-5
clone size: .
J gene: TRBJ2-1
D gene: TRBD2

CDR3 DNA: TGTGCCAGCTCACCAATACTAGCGGGAGTGGGCACAGATACGCAGTATTTT
CDR3 protein: CASSPILAGVGTDTQYF
V gene: TRBV18
clone size: few
J gene: TRBJ2-3
D gene: TRBD2

CDR3 DNA: TGTGCCAGCAGTTTATATGGTTACGAGCAGTACTTC
CDR3 protein: CASSLYGYEQYF
V gene: TRBV28
clone size: few
J gene: TRBJ2-7
D gene: .